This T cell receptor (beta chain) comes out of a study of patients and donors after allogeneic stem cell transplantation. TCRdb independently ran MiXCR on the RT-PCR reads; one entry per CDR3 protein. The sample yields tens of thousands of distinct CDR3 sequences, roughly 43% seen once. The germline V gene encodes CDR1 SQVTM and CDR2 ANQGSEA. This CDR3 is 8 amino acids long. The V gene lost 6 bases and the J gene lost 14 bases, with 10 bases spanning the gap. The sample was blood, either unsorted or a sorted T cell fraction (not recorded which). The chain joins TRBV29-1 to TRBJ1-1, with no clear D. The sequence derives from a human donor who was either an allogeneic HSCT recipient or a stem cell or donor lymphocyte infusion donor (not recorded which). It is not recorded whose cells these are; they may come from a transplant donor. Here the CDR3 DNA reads TGCAGCGTGGGGAATGGGTTCTTT. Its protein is CSVGNGFF.